Detailed here is one TCR beta chain. The V gene lost 1 base and the J gene lost 4 bases, with 11 bases spanning the gap. This CDR3 has 15 amino acids. Germline CDR1 SGHVS, CDR2 FNYEAQ. This entry comes from a study of shared clonotypes between healthy human individuals. Assay: immunoSEQ multiplex PCR; the TCRdb copy retains only in-frame clones and omits some. The table has millions of clones, 85% to 95% seen once; the top ten hold 0.1% to 0.15%. The sample taken for sequencing was naive CD4+ T cells sorted from blood. Described subset: CD45RA+ positively selected. The sequence was collected from a man aged 18 to 30 in good health. The chain carries TRBV7-6 and TRBJ2-1; the D gene is possibly TRBD1 (6 bases). In DNA form, the CDR3 reads TGTGCCAGCAGCTTAGGACCCGGACAGTACAATGAGCAGTTCTTC. It translates to CASSLGPGQYNEQFF. Looking up the rest from reference TRBV7-6 and TRBJ2-1 gives the full variable domain: GAGVSQSPRYKVTKRGQDVALRCDPISGHVSLYWYRQALGQGPEFLTYFNYEAQQDKSGLPNDRFSAERPEGSISTLTIQRTEQRDSAMYRCASSLGPGQYNEQFFGPGTRLTVL.